This record concerns one TCR beta chain sequence. What it recognizes is unknown. The CDR3 sequence is 13 residues long. Looked up from germline, CDR1 is SNHLY and CDR2 is FYNNEI. With 7 bases clipped from V and 13 bases from J, the junction kept 10 bases outside the gene matches. The source of the sample is a study of cytomegalovirus exposure and HLA in healthy donors. Study outcomes and limitations: Per a later analysis, about 15,000 TCR beta sequences showed association with HLA alleles at 0.05 false discovery rate. Serostatus for CMV was the only available immune exposure information.

The PCR had 60 Vbeta and 13 Jbeta primers. Using immunoSEQ multiplex PCR, the repertoire was profiled, and TCRdb retains in-frame clones only, with some absent. The sample lists more than 65,000 clones, almost 80% seen once, with 20% to 25% in the top ten. Sequencing was performed on PBMCs. The clonotype was recovered from a woman aged 35 to 49 in good health and CMV-seropositive. The chain couples TRBV2 to TRBJ2-1, with TRBD2 identical over 10 bases. The CDR3 bases are TGTGCCAGCACCCTAAGCGGGGGGGGCGGTCAGTTCTTC. Translated, it gives CASTLSGGGGQFF.